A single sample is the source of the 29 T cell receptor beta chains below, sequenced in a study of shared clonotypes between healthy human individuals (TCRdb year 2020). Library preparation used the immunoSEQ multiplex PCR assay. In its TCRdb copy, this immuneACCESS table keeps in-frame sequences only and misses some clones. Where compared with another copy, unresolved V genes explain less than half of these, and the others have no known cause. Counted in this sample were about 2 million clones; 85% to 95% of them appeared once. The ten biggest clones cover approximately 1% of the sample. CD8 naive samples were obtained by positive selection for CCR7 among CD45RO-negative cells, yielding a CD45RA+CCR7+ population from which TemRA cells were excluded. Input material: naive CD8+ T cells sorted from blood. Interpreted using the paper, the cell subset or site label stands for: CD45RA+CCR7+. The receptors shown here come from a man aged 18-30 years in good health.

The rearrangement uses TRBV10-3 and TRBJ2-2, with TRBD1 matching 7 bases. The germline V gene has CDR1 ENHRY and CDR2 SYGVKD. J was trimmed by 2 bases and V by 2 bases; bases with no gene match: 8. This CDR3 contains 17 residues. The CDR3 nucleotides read TGTGCCATCAGTGAGGGAGACAGGGTAGATAACACCGGGGAGCTGTTTTTT. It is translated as CAISEGDRVDNTGELFF.

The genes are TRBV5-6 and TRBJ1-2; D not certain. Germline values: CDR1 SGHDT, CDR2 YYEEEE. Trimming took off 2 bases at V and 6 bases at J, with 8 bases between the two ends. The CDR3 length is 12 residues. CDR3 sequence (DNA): TGTGCCAGCAGCTTCTGGGAAAATGGCTACACCTTC. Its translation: CASSFWENGYTF.

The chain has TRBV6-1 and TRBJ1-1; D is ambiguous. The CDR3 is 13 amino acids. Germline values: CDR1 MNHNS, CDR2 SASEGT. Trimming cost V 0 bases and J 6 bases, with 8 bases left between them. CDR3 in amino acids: CASSEAEGSEAFF. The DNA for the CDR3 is TGTGCCAGCAGTGAAGCTGAAGGGTCTGAAGCTTTCTTT.

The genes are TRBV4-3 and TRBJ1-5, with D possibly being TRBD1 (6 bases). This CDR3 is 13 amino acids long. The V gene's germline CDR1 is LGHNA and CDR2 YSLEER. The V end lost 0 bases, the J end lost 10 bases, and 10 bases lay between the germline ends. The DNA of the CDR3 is TGCGCCAGCAGCCAAGATTCAGGGGCACCCCAGCATTTT. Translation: CASSQDSGAPQHF.

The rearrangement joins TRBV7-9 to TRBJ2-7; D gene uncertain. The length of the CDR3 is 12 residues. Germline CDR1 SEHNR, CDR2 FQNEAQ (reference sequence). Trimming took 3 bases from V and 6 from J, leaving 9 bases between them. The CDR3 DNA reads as TGTGCCAGCAGCTTTACCGGAATCGAGCAGTACTTC. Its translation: CASSFTGIEQYF.

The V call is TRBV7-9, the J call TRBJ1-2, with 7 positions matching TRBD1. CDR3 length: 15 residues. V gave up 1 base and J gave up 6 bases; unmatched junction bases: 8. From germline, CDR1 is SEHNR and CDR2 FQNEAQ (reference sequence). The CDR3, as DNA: TGTGCCAGCAGCTTAGGGGAGACAGGGCACCATGGCTACACCTTC. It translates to CASSLGETGHHGYTF.

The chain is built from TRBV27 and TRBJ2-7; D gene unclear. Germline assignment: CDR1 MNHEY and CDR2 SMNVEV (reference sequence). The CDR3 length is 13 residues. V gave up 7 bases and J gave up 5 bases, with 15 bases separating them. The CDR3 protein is CASMSRWDHEQYF. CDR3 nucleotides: TGTGCCAGCATGAGTCGGTGGGATCACGAGCAGTACTTC.

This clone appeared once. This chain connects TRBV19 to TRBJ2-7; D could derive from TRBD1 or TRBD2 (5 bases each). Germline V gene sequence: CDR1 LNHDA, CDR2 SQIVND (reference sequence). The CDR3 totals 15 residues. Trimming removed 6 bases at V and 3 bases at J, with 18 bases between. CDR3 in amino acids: CASRLGVSGGYEQYF. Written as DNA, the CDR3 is TGTGCCAGTAGACTGGGGGTTTCGGGTGGCTACGAGCAGTACTTC.

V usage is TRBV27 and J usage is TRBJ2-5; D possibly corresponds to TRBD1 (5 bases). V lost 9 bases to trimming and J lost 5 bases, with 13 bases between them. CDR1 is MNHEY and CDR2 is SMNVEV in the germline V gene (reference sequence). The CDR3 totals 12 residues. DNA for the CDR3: TGTGCCAGAACCCAGGGTGAGGAGACCCAGTACTTC. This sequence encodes CARTQGEETQYF.

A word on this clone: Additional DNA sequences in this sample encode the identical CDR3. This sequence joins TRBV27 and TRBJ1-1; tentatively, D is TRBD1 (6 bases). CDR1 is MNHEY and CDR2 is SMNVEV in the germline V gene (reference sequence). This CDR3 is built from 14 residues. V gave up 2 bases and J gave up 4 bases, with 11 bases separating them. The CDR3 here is CASSLQGLGTEAFF. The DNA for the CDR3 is TGTGCCAGCAGTTTACAGGGGCTGGGCACTGAAGCTTTCTTT.

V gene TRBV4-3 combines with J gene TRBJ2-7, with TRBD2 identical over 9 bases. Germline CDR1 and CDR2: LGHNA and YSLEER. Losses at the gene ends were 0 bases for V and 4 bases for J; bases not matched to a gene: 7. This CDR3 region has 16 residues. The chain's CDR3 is CASSQEIAGAGYEQYF. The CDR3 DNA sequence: TGCGCCAGCAGCCAAGAAATAGCGGGAGCGGGTTACGAGCAGTACTTC.

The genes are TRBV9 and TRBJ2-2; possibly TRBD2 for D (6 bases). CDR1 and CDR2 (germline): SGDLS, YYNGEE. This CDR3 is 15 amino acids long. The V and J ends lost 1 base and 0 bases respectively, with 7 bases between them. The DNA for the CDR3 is TGTGCCAGCAGCGTATGGAGGGCGAACACCGGGGAGCTGTTTTTT. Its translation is CASSVWRANTGELFF.

CDR3 amino acids: CASSIQEFYGYTF. DNA for the CDR3: TGTGCCAGTAGTATACAGGAGTTCTATGGCTACACCTTC. This rearrangement joins TRBV19 to TRBJ1-2; D gene unclear. This CDR3 has 13 amino acids. Trimming shortened V by 2 bases and J by 4 bases, and 8 bases separated the two germline ends. Germline CDR1 reads LNHDA; CDR2 reads SQIVND (reference sequence).

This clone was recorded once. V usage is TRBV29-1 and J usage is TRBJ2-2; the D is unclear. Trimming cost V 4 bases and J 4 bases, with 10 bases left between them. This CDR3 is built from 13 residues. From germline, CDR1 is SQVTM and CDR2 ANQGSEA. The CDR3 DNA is TGCAGCGTTGTCCCCCGATCCACCGGGGAGCTGTTTTTT. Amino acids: CSVVPRSTGELFF.

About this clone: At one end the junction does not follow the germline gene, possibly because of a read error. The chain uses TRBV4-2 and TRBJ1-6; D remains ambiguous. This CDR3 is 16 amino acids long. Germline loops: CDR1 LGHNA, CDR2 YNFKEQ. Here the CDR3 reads CASSQGRWQVNSPPHF. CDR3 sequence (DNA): TGTGCCAGCAGCCAGGGCCGGTGGCAGGTTAATTCACCCCCCCACTTT.

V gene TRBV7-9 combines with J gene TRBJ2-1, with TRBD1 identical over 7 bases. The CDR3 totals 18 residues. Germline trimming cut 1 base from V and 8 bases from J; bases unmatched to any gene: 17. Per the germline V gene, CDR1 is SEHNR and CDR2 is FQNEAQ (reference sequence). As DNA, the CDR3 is TGTGCCAGCAGCTTAGGGGCCCATGAGACAGGGTGGATGGATGAGCAGTTCTTC. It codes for CASSLGAHETGWMDEQFF.

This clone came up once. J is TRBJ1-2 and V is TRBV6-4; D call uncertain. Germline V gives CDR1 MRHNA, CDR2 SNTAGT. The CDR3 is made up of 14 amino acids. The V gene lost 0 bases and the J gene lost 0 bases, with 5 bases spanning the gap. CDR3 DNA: TGTGCCAGCAGTGACTCGAGCCCTAACTATGGCTACACCTTC. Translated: CASSDSSPNYGYTF.

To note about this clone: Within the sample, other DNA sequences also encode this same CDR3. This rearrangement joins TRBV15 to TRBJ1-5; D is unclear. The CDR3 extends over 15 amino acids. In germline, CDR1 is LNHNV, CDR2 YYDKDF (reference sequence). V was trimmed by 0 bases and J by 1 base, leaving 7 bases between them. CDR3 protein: CATSRDLGSNQPQHF. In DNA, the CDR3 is TGTGCCACCAGCAGAGATCTGGGCAGCAATCAGCCCCAGCATTTT.

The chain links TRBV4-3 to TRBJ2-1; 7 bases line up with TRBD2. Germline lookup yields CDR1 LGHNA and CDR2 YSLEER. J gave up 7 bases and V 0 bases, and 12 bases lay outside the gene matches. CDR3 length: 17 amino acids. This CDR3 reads CASSQDGSGEGENEQFF. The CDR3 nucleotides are TGCGCCAGCAGCCAAGATGGATCGGGGGAGGGCGAGAATGAGCAGTTCTTC.

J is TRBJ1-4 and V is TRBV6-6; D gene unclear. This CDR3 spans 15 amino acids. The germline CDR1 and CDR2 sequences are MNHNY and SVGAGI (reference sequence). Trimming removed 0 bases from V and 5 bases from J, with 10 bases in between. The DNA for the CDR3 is TGTGCCAGCAGTTACTCGTCAGGCGGAAATGAAAAACTGTTTTTT. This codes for CASSYSSGGNEKLFF.

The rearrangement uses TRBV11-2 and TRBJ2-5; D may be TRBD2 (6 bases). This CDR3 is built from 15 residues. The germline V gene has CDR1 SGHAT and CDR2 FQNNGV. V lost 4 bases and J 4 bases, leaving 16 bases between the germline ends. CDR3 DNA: TGTGCCAGCAGCTCTTCGGGGGAGACCGGAGAGACCCAGTACTTC. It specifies CASSSSGETGETQYF.

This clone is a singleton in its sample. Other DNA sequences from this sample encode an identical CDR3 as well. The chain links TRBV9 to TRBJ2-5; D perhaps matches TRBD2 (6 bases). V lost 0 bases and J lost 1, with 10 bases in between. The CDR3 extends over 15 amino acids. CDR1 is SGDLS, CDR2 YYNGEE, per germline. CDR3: CASSVGGGTQETQYF. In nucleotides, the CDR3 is TGTGCCAGCAGCGTAGGCGGAGGGACCCAAGAGACCCAGTACTTC.

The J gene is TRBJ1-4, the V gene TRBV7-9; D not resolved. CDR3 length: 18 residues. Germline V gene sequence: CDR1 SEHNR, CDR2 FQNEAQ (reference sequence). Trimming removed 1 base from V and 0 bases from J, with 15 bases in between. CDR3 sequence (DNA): TGTGCCAGCAGCTTAGACCCGGATCTACCAGCAACTAATGAAAAACTGTTTTTT. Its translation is CASSLDPDLPATNEKLFF.

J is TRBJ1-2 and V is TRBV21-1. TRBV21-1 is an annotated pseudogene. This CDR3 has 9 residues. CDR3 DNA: TGTGCCAGCCACTATGGCTACACCTTC. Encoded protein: CASHYGYTF.

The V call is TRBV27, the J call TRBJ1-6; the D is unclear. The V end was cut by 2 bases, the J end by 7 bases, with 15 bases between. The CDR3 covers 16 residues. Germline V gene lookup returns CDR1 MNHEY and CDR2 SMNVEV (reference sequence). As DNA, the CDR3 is TGTGCCAGCAGTTTAGGTCCGAACCCTGGAAATTCACCCCTCCACTTT. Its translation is CASSLGPNPGNSPLHF.

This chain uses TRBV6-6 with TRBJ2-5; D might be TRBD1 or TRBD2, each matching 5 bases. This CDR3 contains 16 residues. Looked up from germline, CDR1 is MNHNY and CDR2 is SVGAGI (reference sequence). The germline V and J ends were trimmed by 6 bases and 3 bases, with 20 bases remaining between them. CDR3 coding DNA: TGTGCCAGCAGCCCACATCAGGGAGAGGGTGAAGAGACCCAGTACTTC. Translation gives CASSPHQGEGEETQYF.

The CDR3 protein is CASSFRPGAFLPAFF. Written as DNA, the CDR3 is TGTGCCAGCAGTTTTAGGCCAGGGGCGTTTTTGCCAGCTTTCTTT. The chain employs TRBV27 and TRBJ1-1; D perhaps matches TRBD1 (6 bases). CDR1 is MNHEY and CDR2 is SMNVEV in the germline V gene (reference sequence). The CDR3 length is 15 residues. V was clipped by 3 bases and J by 10 bases, with 21 bases between them.

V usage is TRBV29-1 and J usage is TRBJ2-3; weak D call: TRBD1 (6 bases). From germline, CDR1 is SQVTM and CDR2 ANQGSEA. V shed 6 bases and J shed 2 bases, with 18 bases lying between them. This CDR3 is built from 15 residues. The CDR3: CSVQSLRTDTDTQYF. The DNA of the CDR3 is TGCAGCGTCCAGAGCCTTAGGACAGACACAGATACGCAGTATTTT.

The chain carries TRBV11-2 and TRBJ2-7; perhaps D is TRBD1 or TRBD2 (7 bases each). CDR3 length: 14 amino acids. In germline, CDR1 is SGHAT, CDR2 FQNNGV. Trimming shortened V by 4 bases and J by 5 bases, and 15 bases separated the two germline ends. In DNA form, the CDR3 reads TGTGCCAGCAGCTCCAAGACAGGGAGGGACGAGCAGTACTTC. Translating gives CASSSKTGRDEQYF.